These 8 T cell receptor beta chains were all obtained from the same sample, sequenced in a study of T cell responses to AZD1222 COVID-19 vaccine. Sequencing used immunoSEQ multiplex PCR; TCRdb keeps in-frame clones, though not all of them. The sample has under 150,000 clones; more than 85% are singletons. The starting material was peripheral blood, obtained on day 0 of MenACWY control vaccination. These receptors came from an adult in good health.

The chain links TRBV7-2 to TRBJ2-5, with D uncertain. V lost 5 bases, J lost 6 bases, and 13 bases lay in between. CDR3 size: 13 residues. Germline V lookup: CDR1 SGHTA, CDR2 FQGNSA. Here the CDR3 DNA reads TGTGCCAGCAGCCCACCCAGCGCGCAGACCCAGTACTTC. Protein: CASSPPSAQTQYF.

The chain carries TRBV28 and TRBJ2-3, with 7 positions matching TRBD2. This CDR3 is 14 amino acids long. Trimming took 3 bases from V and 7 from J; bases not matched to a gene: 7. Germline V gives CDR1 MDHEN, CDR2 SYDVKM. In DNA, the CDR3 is TGTGCCAGCAGTTTGGGCGGGAGCCTAAATACGCAGTATTTT. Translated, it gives CASSLGGSLNTQYF.

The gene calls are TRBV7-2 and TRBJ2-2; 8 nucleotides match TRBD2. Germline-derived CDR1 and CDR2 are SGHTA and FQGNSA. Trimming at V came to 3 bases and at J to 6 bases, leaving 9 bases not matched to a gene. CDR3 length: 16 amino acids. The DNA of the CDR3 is TGTGCCAGCAGCTTGGGGGGAGCGGGAGCTTCCGGGGAGCTGTTTTTT. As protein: CASSLGGAGASGELFF.

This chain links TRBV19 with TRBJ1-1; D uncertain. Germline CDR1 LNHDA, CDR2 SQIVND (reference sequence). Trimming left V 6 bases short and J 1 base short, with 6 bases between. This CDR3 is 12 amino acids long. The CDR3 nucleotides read TGTGCCAGTAGAGCGGGGAACACTGAAGCTTTCTTT. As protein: CASRAGNTEAFF.

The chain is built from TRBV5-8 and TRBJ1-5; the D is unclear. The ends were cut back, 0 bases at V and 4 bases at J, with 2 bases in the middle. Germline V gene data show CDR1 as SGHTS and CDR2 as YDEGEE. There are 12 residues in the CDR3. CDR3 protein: CASSLGNQPQHF. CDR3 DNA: TGTGCCAGCAGCTTGGGAAATCAGCCCCAGCATTTT.

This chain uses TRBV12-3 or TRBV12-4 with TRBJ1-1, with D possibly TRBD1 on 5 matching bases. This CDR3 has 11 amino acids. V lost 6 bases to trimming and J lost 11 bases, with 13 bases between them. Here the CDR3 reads CASSVQVVAFF. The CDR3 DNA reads TGTGCCAGCAGCGTACAGGTCGTGGCTTTCTTT.

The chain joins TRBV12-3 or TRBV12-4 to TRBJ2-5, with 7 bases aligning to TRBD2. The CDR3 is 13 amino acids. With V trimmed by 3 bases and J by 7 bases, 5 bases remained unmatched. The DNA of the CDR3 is TGTGCCAGCAGTTTGCCCCCGGGAGGGACCCAGTACTTC. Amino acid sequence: CASSLPPGGTQYF.

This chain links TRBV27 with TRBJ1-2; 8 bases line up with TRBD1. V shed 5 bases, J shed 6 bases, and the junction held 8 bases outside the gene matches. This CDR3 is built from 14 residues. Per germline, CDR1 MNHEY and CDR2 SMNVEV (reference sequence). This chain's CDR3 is CASSPPDREHGYTF. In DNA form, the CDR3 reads TGTGCCAGCAGTCCCCCGGACAGGGAGCATGGCTACACCTTC.